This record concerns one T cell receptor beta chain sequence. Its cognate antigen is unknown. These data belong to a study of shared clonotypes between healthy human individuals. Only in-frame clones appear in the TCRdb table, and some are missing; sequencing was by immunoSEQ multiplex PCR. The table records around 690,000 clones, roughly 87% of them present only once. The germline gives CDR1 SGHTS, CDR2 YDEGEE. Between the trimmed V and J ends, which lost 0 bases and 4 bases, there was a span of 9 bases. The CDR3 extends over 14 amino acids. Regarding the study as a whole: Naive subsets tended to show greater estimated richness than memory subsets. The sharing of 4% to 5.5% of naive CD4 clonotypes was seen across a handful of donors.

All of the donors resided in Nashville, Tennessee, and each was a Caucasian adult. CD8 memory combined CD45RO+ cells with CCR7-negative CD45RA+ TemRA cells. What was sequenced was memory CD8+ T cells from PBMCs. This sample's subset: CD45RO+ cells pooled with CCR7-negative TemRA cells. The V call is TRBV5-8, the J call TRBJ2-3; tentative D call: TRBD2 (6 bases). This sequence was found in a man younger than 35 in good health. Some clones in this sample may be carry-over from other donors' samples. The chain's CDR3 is CASSLVGSPDTQYF. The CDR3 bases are TGTGCCAGCAGCTTGGTCGGGAGCCCAGATACGCAGTATTTT.